This T cell receptor (beta chain) was recovered during a study of T-cell reconstitution after alpha-beta-depleted transplantation in children. Study results and caveats: Expanded graft clones, several hundred of them, were reportedly the source of alpha-beta T cells about two months after transplant. Among T cells one year after transplant, newly produced cells accounted for most counts and diversity. Diversity of TCRbeta at day 60 was high in some patients, arising from surviving recipient T cells and thymic progenitors.

Looked up from germline, CDR1 is SGHRS and CDR2 is YFSETQ. CDR3 length: 15 amino acids. Trimming removed 1 base at V and 4 bases at J, with 14 bases between. Remarks on this clonotype: Its antigen is still unknown.

It was with unique molecular identifiers that the TCRbeta library was prepared. Via MiXCR, TCRdb re-called the PCR reads, giving one row per CDR3 protein. This sample has 300,000 or so distinct CDR3 sequences, with around 25% found just once. Sequencing used PBMCs, mostly from graft donor cells, obtained 180 days after TCRalphabeta/CD19-depleted stem cell transplant. J is TRBJ2-5 and V is TRBV5-1, with unresolved D. The TCR comes from a male patient aged 10 to 17 who had a stem cell transplant for acute lymphoblastic leukemia, so the T cells may come from the graft donor. The CDR3 sequence is CASSLSWAGRETQYF. The CDR3 bases are TGCGCCAGCAGCTTGTCTTGGGCCGGACGAGAGACCCAGTACTTC.